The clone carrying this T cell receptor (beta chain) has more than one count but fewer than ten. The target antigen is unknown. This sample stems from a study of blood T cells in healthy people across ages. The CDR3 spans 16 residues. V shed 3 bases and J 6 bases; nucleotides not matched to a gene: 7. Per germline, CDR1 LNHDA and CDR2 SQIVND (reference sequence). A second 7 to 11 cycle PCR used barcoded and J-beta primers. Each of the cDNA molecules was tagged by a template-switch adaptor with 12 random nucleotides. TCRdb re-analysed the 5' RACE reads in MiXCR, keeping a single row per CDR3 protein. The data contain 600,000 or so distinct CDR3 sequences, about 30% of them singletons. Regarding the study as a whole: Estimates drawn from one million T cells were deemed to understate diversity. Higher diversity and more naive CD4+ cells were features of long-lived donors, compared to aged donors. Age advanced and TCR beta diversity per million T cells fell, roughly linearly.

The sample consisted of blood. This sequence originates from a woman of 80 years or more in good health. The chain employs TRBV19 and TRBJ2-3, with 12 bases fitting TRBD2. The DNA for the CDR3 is TGTGCCAGTAGTATGCTGGCTAGCGGGGGGGCCGATACGCAGTATTTT. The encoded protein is CASSMLASGGADTQYF. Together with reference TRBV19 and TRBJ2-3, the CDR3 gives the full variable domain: DGGITQSPKYLFRKEGQNVTLSCEQNLNHDAMYWYRQDPGQGLRLIYYSQIVNDFQKGDIAEGYSVSREKKESFPLTVTSAQKNPTAFYLCASSMLASGGADTQYFGPGTRLTVL.